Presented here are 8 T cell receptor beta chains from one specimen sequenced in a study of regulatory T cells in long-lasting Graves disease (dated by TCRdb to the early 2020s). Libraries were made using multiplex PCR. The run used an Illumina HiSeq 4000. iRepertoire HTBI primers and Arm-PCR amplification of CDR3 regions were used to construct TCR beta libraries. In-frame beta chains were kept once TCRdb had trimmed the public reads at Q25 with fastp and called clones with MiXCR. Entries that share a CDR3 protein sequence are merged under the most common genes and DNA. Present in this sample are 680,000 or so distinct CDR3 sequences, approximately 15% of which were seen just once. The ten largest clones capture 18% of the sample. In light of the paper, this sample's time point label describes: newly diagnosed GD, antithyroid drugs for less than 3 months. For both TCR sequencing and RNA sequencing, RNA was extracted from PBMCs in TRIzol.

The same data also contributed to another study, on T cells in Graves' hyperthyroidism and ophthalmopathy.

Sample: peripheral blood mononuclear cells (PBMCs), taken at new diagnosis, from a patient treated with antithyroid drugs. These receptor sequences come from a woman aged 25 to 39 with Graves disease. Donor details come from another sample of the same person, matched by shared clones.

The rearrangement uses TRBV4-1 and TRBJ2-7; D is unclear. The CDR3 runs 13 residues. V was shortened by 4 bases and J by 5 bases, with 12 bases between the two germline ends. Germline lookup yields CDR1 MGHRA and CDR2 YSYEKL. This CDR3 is CASSPGPGDEQYF. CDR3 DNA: TGCGCCAGCAGCCCAGGACCAGGCGACGAGCAGTACTTC.

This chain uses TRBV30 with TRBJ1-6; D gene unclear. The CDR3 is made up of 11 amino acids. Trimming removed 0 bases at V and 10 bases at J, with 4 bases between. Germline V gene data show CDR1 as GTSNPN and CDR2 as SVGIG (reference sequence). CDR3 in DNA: TGTGCCTGGAGTGTGAAATCACCCCTCCACTTT. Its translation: CAWSVKSPLHF.

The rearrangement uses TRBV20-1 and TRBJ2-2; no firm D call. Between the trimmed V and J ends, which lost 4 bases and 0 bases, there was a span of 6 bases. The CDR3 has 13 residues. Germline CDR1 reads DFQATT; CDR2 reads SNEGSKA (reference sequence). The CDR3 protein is CSATGPNTGELFF. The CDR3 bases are TGCAGTGCTACAGGCCCGAACACCGGGGAGCTGTTTTTT.

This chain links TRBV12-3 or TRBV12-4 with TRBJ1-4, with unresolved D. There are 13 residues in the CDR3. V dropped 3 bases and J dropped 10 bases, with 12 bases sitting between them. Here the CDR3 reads CASSFPGGGKLFF. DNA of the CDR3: TGTGCCAGCAGTTTTCCGGGAGGTGGAAAACTGTTTTTT.

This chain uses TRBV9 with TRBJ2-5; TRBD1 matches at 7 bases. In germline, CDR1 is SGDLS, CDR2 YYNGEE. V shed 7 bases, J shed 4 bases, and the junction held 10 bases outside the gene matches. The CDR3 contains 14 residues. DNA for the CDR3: TGTGCCAGCGGAGAAGGGGGCATTTCAGAGACCCAGTACTTC. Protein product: CASGEGGISETQYF.

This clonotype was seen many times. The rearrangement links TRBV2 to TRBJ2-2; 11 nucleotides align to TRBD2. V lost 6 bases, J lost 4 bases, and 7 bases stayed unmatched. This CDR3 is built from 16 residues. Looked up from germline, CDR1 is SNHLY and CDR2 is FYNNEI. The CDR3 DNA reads TGTGCCAGCAGAGCTACTAGCGGGAGTAGCACCGGGGAGCTGTTTTTT. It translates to CASRATSGSSTGELFF.

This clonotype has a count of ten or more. The CDR3 DNA follows: TGTGCCAGCACGACCCAGGGTTTCGCTGAAGCTTTCTTT. It translates to CASTTQGFAEAFF. The chain is built from TRBV6-1 and TRBJ1-1; D may be TRBD1 (5 bases). V lost 7 bases, J lost 6 bases, and 15 bases lay in between. Per the germline V gene, CDR1 is MNHNS and CDR2 is SASEGT. This CDR3 region has 13 residues.

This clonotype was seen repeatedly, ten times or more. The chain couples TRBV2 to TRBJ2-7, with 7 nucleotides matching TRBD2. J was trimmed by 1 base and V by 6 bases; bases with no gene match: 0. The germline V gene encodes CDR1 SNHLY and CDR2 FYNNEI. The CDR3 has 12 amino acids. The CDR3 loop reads CASRGGSYEQYF. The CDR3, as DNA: TGTGCCAGCAGGGGGGGGTCCTACGAGCAGTACTTC.